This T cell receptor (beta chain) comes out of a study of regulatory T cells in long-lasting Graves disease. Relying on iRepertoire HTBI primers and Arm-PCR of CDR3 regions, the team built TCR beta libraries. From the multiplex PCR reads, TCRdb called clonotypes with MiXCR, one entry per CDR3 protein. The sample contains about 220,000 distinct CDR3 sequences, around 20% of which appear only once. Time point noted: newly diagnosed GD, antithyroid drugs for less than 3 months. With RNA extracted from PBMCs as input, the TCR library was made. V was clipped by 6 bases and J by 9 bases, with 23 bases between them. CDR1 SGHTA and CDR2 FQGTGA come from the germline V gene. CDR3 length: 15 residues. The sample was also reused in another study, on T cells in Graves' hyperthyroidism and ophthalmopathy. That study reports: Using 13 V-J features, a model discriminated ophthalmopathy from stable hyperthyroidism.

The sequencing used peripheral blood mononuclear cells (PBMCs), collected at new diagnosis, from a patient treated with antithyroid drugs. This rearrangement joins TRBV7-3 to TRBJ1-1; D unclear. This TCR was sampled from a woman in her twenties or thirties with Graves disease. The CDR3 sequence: CASSQPRRQPTKAFF. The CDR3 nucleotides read TGTGCCAGCAGTCAACCTCGTAGGCAACCCACCAAAGCTTTCTTT.